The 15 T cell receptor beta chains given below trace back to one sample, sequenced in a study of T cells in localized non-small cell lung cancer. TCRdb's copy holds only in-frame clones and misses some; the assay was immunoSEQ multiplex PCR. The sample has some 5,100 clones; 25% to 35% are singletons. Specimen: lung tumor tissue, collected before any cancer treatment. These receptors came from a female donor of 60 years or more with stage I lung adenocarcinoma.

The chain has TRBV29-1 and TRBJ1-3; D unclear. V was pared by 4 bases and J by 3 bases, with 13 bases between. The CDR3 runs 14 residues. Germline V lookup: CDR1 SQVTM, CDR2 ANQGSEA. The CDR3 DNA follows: TGCAGCGTTGTTTTGAATCATCTTGGAAACACCATATATTTT. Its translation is CSVVLNHLGNTIYF.

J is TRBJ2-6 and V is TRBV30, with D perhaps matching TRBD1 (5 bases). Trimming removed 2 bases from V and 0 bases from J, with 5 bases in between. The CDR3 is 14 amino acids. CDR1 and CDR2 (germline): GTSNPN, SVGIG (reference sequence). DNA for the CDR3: TGTGCCTGGAGTAGGGGCTCTGGGGCCAACGTCCTGACTTTC. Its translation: CAWSRGSGANVLTF.

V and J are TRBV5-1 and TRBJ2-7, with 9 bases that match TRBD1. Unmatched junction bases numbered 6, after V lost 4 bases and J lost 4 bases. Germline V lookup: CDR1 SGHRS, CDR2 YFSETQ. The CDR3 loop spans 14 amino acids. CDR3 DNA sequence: TGCGCCAGCAGCCCCGGACAGGGGAGTTACGAGCAGTACTTC. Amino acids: CASSPGQGSYEQYF.

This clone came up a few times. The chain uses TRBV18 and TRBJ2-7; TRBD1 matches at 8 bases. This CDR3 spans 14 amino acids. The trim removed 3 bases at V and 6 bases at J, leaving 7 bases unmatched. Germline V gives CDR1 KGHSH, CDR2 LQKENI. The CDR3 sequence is CASSPGVRGLEQYF. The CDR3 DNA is TGTGCCAGCTCACCGGGTGTCAGGGGGCTCGAGCAGTACTTC.

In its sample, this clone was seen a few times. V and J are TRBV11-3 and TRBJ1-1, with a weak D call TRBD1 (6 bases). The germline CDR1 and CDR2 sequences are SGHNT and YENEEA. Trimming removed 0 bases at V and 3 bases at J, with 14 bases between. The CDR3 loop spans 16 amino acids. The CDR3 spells CASSLEWGRSYTEAFF. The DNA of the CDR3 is TGTGCCAGCAGCTTAGAATGGGGGCGATCCTACACTGAAGCTTTCTTT.

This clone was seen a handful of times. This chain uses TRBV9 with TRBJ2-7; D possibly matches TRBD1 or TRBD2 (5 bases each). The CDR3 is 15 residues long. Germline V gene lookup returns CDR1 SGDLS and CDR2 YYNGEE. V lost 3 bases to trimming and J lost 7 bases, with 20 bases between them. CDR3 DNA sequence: TGTGCCAGCAGCGAACAAGGGACGGCGCCCAGGGAGCAGTACTTC. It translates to CASSEQGTAPREQYF.

The CDR3 loop reads CAWSVGQLLARETQYF. In DNA form, the CDR3 reads TGTGCCTGGAGTGTCGGGCAGCTTTTAGCAAGGGAGACCCAGTACTTC. The J gene is TRBJ2-5, the V gene TRBV30; D remains unclear. Germline V gene sequence: CDR1 GTSNPN, CDR2 SVGIG (reference sequence). Trimming shortened V by 0 bases and J by 5 bases, and 19 bases separated the two germline ends. The length of the CDR3 is 16 residues.

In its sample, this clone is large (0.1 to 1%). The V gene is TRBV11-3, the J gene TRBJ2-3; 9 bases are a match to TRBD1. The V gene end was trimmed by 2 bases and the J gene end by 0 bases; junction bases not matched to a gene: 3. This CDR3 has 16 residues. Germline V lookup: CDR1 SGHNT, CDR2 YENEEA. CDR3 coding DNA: TGTGCCAGCAGCTTAATGGGACAGGGAAGCACAGATACGCAGTATTTT. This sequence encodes CASSLMGQGSTDTQYF. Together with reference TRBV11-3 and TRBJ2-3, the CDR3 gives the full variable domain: EAGVVQSPRYKIIEKKQPVAFWCNPISGHNTLYWYLQNLGQGPELLIRYENEEAVDDSQLPKDRFSAERLKGVDSTLKIQPAELGDSAVYLCASSLMGQGSTDTQYFGPGTRLTVL.

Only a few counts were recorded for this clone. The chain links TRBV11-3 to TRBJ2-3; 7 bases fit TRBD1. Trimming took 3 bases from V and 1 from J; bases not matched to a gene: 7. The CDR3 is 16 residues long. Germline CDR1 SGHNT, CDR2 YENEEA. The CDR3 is CASSLGAGGGTDTQYF. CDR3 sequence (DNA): TGTGCCAGCAGCTTGGGGGCAGGGGGTGGCACAGATACGCAGTATTTT.

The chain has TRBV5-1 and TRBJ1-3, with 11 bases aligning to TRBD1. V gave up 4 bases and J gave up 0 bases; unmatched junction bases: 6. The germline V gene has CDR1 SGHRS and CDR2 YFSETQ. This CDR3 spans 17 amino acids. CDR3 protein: CASSERTGGSSGNTIYF. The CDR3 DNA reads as TGCGCCAGCAGCGAAAGGACAGGGGGCAGCTCTGGAAACACCATATATTTT. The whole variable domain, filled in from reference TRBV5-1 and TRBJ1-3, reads KAGVTQTPRYLIKTRGQQVTLSCSPISGHRSVSWYQQTPGQGLQFLFEYFSETQRNKGNFPGRFSGRQFSNSRSEMNVSTLELGDSALYLCASSERTGGSSGNTIYFGEGSWLTVV.

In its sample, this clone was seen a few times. CDR3 nucleotides: TGCGCCAGCAGCTCTACAGGTTTTGTTTTGACGGGCTACACCTTC. This codes for CASSSTGFVLTGYTF. V usage is TRBV5-1 and J usage is TRBJ1-2, with D possibly being TRBD1 (5 bases). Trimming removed 3 bases from V and 8 bases from J, with 20 bases in between. The CDR3 has 15 amino acids. Germline V lookup: CDR1 SGHRS, CDR2 YFSETQ.

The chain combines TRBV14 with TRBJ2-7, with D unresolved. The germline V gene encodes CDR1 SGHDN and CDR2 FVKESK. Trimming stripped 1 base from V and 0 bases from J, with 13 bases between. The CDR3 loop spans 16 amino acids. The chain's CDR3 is CASSQGGLGSSYEQYF. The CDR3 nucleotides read TGTGCCAGCAGCCAAGGTGGCCTAGGAAGCTCCTACGAGCAGTACTTC.

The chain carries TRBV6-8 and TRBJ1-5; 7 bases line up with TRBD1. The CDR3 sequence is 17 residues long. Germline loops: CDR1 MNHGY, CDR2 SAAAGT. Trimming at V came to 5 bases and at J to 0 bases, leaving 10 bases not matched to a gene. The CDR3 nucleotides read TGTGCCAGCAGTCCACGACAGGGTAGCTATAGCAATCAGCCCCAGCATTTT. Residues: CASSPRQGSYSNQPQHF.

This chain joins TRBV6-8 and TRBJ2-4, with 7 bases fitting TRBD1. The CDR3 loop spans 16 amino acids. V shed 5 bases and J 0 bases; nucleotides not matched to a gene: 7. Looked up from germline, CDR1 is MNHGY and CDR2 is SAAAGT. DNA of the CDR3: TGTGCCAGCAGTGTCGACAGGGAACTAGCCAAAAACATTCAGTACTTC. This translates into CASSVDRELAKNIQYF.

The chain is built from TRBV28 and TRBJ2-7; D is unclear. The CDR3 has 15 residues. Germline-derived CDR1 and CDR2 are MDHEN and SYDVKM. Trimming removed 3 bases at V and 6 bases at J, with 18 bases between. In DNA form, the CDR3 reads TGTGCCAGCAGTTTCCCCCAGGCCCGGCCCTCCGAGCAGTACTTC. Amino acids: CASSFPQARPSEQYF.